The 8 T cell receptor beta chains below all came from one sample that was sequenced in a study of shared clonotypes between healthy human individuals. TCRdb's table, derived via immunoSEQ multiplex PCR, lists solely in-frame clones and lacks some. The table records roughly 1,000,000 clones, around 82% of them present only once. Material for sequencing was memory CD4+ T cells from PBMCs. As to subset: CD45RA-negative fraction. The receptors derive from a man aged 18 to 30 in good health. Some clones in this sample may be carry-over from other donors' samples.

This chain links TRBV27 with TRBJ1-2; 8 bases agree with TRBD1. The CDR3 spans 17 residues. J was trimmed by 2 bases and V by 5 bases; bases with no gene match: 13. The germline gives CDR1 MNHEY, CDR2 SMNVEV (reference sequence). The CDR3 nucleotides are TGTGCCAGCAGTCCCGGGACAGGTAGTGGGGTAAACTATGGCTACACCTTC. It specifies CASSPGTGSGVNYGYTF.

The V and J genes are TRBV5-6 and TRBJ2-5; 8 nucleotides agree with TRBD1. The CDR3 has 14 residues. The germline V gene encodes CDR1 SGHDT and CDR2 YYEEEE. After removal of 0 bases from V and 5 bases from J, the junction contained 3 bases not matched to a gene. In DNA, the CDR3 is TGTGCCAGCAGCTTGGACAGGGGGAGGGAGACCCAGTACTTC. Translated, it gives CASSLDRGRETQYF.

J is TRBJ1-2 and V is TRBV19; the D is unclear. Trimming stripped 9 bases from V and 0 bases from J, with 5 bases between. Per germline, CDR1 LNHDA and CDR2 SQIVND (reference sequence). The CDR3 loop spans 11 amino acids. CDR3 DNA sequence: TGTGCCAGCGGCTCTAACTATGGCTACACCTTC. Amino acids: CASGSNYGYTF.

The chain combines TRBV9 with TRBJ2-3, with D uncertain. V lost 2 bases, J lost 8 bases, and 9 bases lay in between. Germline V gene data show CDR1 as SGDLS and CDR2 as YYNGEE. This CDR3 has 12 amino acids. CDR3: CASSVLSGTQYF. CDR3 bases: TGTGCCAGCAGCGTTCTTTCGGGTACGCAGTATTTT.

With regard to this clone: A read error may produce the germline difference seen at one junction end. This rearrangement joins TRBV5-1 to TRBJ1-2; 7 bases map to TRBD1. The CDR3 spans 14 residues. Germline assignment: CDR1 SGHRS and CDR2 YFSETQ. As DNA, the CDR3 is TGCGCCAGCAGGTTGGCTGACAGGGTCCATGGCTACACCTTC. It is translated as CASRLADRVHGYTF.

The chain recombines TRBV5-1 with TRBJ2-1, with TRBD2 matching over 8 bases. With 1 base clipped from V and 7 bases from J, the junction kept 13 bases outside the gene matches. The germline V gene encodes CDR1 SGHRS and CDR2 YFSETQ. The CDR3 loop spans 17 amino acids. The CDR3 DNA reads TGCGCCAGCAGCTTGCTTGCGGGGGGCAAATTGGGTAATGAGCAGTTCTTC. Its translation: CASSLLAGGKLGNEQFF.

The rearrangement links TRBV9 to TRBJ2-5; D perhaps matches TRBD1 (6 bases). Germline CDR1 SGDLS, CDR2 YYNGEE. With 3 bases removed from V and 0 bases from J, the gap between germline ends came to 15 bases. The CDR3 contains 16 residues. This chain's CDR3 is CASSGRQVQYQETQYF. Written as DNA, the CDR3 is TGTGCCAGCAGCGGCAGACAGGTACAGTACCAAGAGACCCAGTACTTC.

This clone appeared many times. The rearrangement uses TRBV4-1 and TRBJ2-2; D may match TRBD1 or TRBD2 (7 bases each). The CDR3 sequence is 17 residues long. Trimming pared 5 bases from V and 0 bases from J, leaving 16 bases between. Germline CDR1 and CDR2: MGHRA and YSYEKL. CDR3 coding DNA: TGCGCCAGCAGCTCTCGGGGGGACAGCGCGAACACCGGGGAGCTGTTTTTT. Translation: CASSSRGDSANTGELFF.